Below, 32 T cell receptor beta chains from the same sample are listed, as sequenced in a study of vaccination and CD4 T cells after COVID-19. Treatment denoted: approximately nine-day PBMC culture with coronavirus spike peptide pools or control peptides (ViraFEST assay). The antigens these receptors bind are not known. Cultured CD4+ T cell DNA underwent sequencing with the Oncomine TCR Beta short-read assay. One entry per CDR3 protein results from TCRdb running MiXCR on the PCR reads. The sample records roughly 12,000 distinct CDR3 sequences, roughly 50% being singletons. The sequencing input was CD4+ T cells from blood, cultured in vitro. The receptor source for this set is a human donor who had recovered from COVID-19.

Remarks on this clonotype: Sequence at one end of the junction differs from germline and may be a read error. This chain links TRBV5-1 with TRBJ2-3; D ambiguous. Germline-derived CDR1 and CDR2 are SGHRS and YFSETQ. There are 15 residues in the CDR3. CDR3 in amino acids: CTSSNERLRTDTQYF. The CDR3, as DNA: TGCACCAGCAGCAACGAGCGCCTTCGCACAGATACGCAGTATTTT.

CDR3 sequence: CASSLPRGQTSNQPQHF. In nucleotides, the CDR3 is TGTGCCAGCAGCCTGCCCAGGGGGCAAACTAGCAATCAGCCCCAGCATTTT. This chain links TRBV28 with TRBJ1-5, with 8 positions matching TRBD1. The trim removed 6 bases at V and 0 bases at J, leaving 10 bases unmatched. The CDR3 loop spans 17 amino acids. Germline values: CDR1 MDHEN, CDR2 SYDVKM.

This clonotype was counted only a few times. The chain carries TRBV20-1 and TRBJ2-1; no definite D call. This CDR3 spans 15 amino acids. CDR1 is DFQATT and CDR2 is SNEGSKA in the germline V gene (reference sequence). Deletions cut 3 bases from V and 0 bases from J, with 12 bases between. The CDR3 region has the DNA TGCAGTGCTAGGGCAGGCGCAAACTCCTACAATGAGCAGTTCTTC. Translation: CSARAGANSYNEQFF.

This clonotype was counted a few times. This chain links TRBV4-2 with TRBJ1-1, with a possible D match to TRBD1 (6 bases). The CDR3 has 16 residues. Germline-derived CDR1 and CDR2 are LGHNA and YNFKEQ. Trimming shortened V by 1 base and J by 2 bases, and 14 bases separated the two germline ends. The CDR3 bases are TGTGCCAGCAGCCAAGGCATAGGGGGGGGAAACACTGAAGCTTTCTTT. Amino acids: CASSQGIGGGNTEAFF.

The table lists this clonotype with a few counts. The chain is built from TRBV4-1 and TRBJ2-3; TRBD2 aligns across 7 bases. With V trimmed by 0 bases and J by 9 bases, 15 bases remained unmatched. The CDR3 totals 17 residues. The germline gives CDR1 MGHRA, CDR2 YSYEKL. The CDR3, as DNA: TGCGCCAGCAGCCAAGATGGGAGCGGGGCTCCCCGTGGGACGCAGTATTTT. It codes for CASSQDGSGAPRGTQYF.

Written as DNA, the CDR3 is TGCAGTGCGTTTGAGAGCTCCTATAATTCACCCCTCCACTTT. It is translated as CSAFESSYNSPLHF. The rearrangement joins TRBV20-1 to TRBJ1-6; no clear D. V was clipped by 6 bases and J by 0 bases, with 9 bases between them. The CDR3 totals 14 residues. CDR1 and CDR2 (germline): DFQATT, SNEGSKA (reference sequence).

In this sample, this clonotype turned up a few times. The chain couples TRBV5-1 to TRBJ1-6, with TRBD1 identical over 9 bases. CDR3 length equals 18 residues. Looked up from germline, CDR1 is SGHRS and CDR2 is YFSETQ. J was trimmed by 5 bases and V by 4 bases; bases with no gene match: 13. The chain's CDR3 is CASSPSRTGVLDNSPLHF. The DNA of the CDR3 is TGCGCCAGCAGCCCGTCGAGGACAGGGGTTTTGGATAATTCACCCCTCCACTTT.

This clonotype was observed a single time. The chain is built from TRBV2 and TRBJ2-1; 8 bases line up with TRBD1. V was pared by 6 bases and J by 0 bases, with 4 bases of the junction left unmatched. The CDR3 contains 15 residues. CDR1 and CDR2 (germline): SNHLY, FYNNEI. DNA for the CDR3: TGTGCCAGCAGGTCGGACAGGGACTCCTACAATGAGCAGTTCTTC. This translates into CASRSDRDSYNEQFF.

The CDR3 DNA follows: TGTGCCAGCAGTGAGGGACTAGTAAAAGGAGGTACCGGGGAGCTGTTTTTT. Its translation is CASSEGLVKGGTGELFF. The rearrangement links TRBV2 to TRBJ2-2; 8 bases match TRBD2. The CDR3 sequence is 17 residues long. Germline V CDR1 and CDR2: SNHLY, FYNNEI. Trimming removed 3 bases from V and 5 bases from J; junction bases left unmatched: 11. Using reference TRBV2 and TRBJ2-2 for the parts outside the CDR3, the full variable domain is EPEVTQTPSHQVTQMGQEVILRCVPISNHLYFYWYRQILGQKVEFLVSFYNNEISEKSEIFDDQFSVERPDGSNFTLKIRSTKLEDSAMYFCASSEGLVKGGTGELFFGEGSRLTVL.

About this clonotype: Possible read error: a much larger clone is one base away. This chain connects TRBV6-2 or TRBV6-3 to TRBJ1-1; 9 bases match TRBD1. The ends lost 11 bases at V and 1 base at J; junction bases unmatched: 8. The CDR3 is 14 residues long. Germline lookup yields CDR1 MNHEY and CDR2 SVGEGT. The CDR3 DNA is TGTGCCGGCAACGAACAGGGGGCGAACACTGAAGCTTTCTTT. As protein: CAGNEQGANTEAFF.

The gene calls are TRBV28 and TRBJ1-3; D ambiguous. Trimming stripped 8 bases from V and 7 bases from J, with 9 bases between. The germline CDR1 and CDR2 sequences are MDHEN and SYDVKM. This CDR3 contains 11 residues. The CDR3 bases are TGTGCCAGCCTATTCGTTAACACCATATATTTT. Translated, it gives CASLFVNTIYF.

This clonotype was detected a few times. The V gene is TRBV6-1, the J gene TRBJ1-6; 7 positions agree with TRBD1. There are 14 residues in the CDR3. With 10 bases clipped from V and 6 bases from J, the junction kept 9 bases outside the gene matches. Germline V gene lookup returns CDR1 MNHNS and CDR2 SASEGT. The CDR3 sequence: CATADGTVNSPLHF. The CDR3 nucleotides are TGTGCCACCGCCGATGGGACAGTTAATTCACCCCTCCACTTT.

In its sample, this clonotype was seen a few times. The chain links TRBV7-2 to TRBJ1-1; maybe TRBD1 (6 bases). The V end lost 2 bases, the J end lost 3 bases, and 10 bases lay between the germline ends. CDR1 and CDR2 from the germline V gene are SGHTA and FQGNSA. This CDR3 spans 14 amino acids. The CDR3 nucleotides read TGTGCCAGCAGCTTACAGGGGTGGGACACTGAAGCTTTCTTT. The encoded protein is CASSLQGWDTEAFF.

This chain uses TRBV6-5 with TRBJ2-4; D may be TRBD2 (5 bases). Germline CDR1 and CDR2: MNHEY and SVGAGI. This CDR3 comprises 16 residues. Trimming shortened V by 0 bases and J by 0 bases, and 9 bases separated the two germline ends. CDR3 in amino acids: CASSYSARGAKNIQYF. The CDR3 DNA is TGTGCCAGCAGTTACTCGGCCCGGGGAGCCAAAAACATTCAGTACTTC.

This chain connects TRBV7-8 to TRBJ1-6; 8 positions match TRBD1. Germline lookup yields CDR1 SGHVS and CDR2 FQNEAQ. The CDR3 totals 16 residues. Trimming at V came to 4 bases and at J to 10 bases, leaving 12 bases not matched to a gene. The CDR3 nucleotides are TGTGCCAGCAGCTCCGGGCAGGGGGCAGTAGGATCACCCCTCCACTTT. Its protein product is CASSSGQGAVGSPLHF.

The V call is TRBV5-1, the J call TRBJ2-5; 10 bases agree with TRBD2. Germline V gene sequence: CDR1 SGHRS, CDR2 YFSETQ. This CDR3 region has 17 residues. V lost 2 bases and J lost 5; bases outside the gene matches: 12. The CDR3 DNA reads TGCGCCAGCAGCTTATCCGGACGAGCGGGGGGGCCTGAGACCCAGTACTTC. The encoded protein is CASSLSGRAGGPETQYF.

This rearrangement joins TRBV10-3 to TRBJ1-1; maybe TRBD1 (6 bases). Trimming took off 2 bases at V and 2 bases at J, with 15 bases between the two ends. The CDR3 has 16 amino acids. Germline CDR1 reads ENHRY; CDR2 reads SYGVKD. The CDR3 nucleotides are TGTGCCATCAGTGAGCGGAGTACAGGGAATAACACTGAAGCTTTCTTT. Translated: CAISERSTGNNTEAFF.

The genes are TRBV6-2 or TRBV6-3 and TRBJ2-5; D uncertain. The ends were cut back, 6 bases at V and 3 bases at J, with 8 bases in the middle. Germline CDR1 MNHEY, CDR2 SVGEGT. CDR3 size: 12 residues. The CDR3 bases are TGTGCCAGCAGGGATCCTAAAGAGACCCAGTACTTC. Its translation is CASRDPKETQYF.

The chain's CDR3 is CASSPPRGAYEQYF. CDR3 DNA sequence: TGTGCCAGCAGCCCCCCCCGGGGGGCGTACGAGCAGTACTTC. The chain carries TRBV11-3 and TRBJ2-7; possible D gene TRBD2, 7 bases. Trimming cost V 5 bases and J 4 bases, with 15 bases left between them. The CDR3 is made up of 14 amino acids. Per the germline V gene, CDR1 is SGHNT and CDR2 is YENEEA. Drawing the rest from reference TRBV11-3 and TRBJ2-7, the complete variable domain is EAGVVQSPRYKIIEKKQPVAFWCNPISGHNTLYWYLQNLGQGPELLIRYENEEAVDDSQLPKDRFSAERLKGVDSTLKIQPAELGDSAVYLCASSPPRGAYEQYFGPGTRLTVT.

The J gene is TRBJ1-5, the V gene TRBV7-2; 7 bases match TRBD1. Germline CDR1 reads SGHTA; CDR2 reads FQGNSA. The CDR3 consists of 14 residues. Trimming took 3 bases from V and 5 from J; bases not matched to a gene: 4. CDR3 sequence (DNA): TGTGCCAGCAGCTTTAACAGGGGAGATCAGCCCCAGCATTTT. Translated, it gives CASSFNRGDQPQHF. Looking up the rest from reference TRBV7-2 and TRBJ1-5 gives the full variable domain: GAGVSQSPSNKVTEKGKDVELRCDPISGHTALYWYRQSLGQGLEFLIYFQGNSAPDKSGLPSDRFSAERTGGSVSTLTIQRTQQEDSAVYLCASSFNRGDQPQHFGDGTRLSIL.

V usage is TRBV28 and J usage is TRBJ1-5, with a possible D match to TRBD1 (6 bases). Germline values: CDR1 MDHEN, CDR2 SYDVKM. The CDR3 runs 14 residues. The V end lost 3 bases, the J end lost 7 bases, and 13 bases lay between the germline ends. This CDR3 is CASSLSLGQQPQHF. The CDR3 region has the DNA TGTGCCAGCAGTTTGAGCCTTGGACAGCAGCCCCAGCATTTT.

This chain uses TRBV28 with TRBJ2-1; TRBD2 is a possible D gene (5 bases). The CDR3 is 16 amino acids. Germline lookup yields CDR1 MDHEN and CDR2 SYDVKM. V lost 6 bases and J lost 8, with 23 bases in between. The CDR3 region is CASRIGHRGLADEQFF. The CDR3 nucleotides are TGTGCCAGCAGGATAGGTCATCGCGGCCTAGCCGATGAGCAGTTCTTC.

This chain connects TRBV19 to TRBJ1-5; D possibly corresponds to TRBD1 (5 bases). Looked up from germline, CDR1 is LNHDA and CDR2 is SQIVND (reference sequence). The CDR3 spans 15 residues. Between the trimmed V and J ends, which lost 0 bases and 1 base, there was a span of 7 bases. CDR3 sequence (DNA): TGTGCCAGTAGTATAGACCGGGGCAGCAATCAGCCCCAGCATTTT. This gives the protein CASSIDRGSNQPQHF.

The gene calls are TRBV19 and TRBJ2-1; D remains ambiguous. The CDR3 is 11 residues long. Germline values: CDR1 LNHDA, CDR2 SQIVND (reference sequence). Trimming took 5 bases from V and 4 from J, leaving 3 bases between them. In nucleotides, the CDR3 is TGTGCCAGTAGTTCTTACAATGAGCAGTTCTTC. This codes for CASSSYNEQFF.

The rearrangement links TRBV12-3 or TRBV12-4 to TRBJ1-1; a weak D match, TRBD1 (5 bases). The CDR3 has 13 residues. Trimming left V 8 bases short and J 5 bases short, with 15 bases between. CDR3 in amino acids: CASGPRVGTEAFF. For the CDR3, the DNA is TGTGCCAGCGGACCCAGGGTCGGTACTGAAGCTTTCTTT.

This chain joins TRBV20-1 and TRBJ1-6; 10 nucleotides match TRBD1. The V segment lost 5 bases and the J segment 6 bases; nucleotides outside the gene matches: 13. Germline V lookup: CDR1 DFQATT, CDR2 SNEGSKA (reference sequence). The CDR3 totals 17 residues. CDR3: CSAGPGGTGVTNSPLHF. The DNA for the CDR3 is TGCAGTGCTGGTCCCGGGGGGACAGGGGTTACTAATTCACCCCTCCACTTT.

The V gene is TRBV7-3, the J gene TRBJ1-2, with 10 bases fitting TRBD1. Germline CDR1 reads SGHTA; CDR2 reads FQGTGA. The length of the CDR3 is 15 residues. V lost 5 bases, J lost 6 bases, and 9 bases stayed unmatched. DNA of the CDR3: TGTGCCAGCAGCCCGGGACAGGGGAACTTCGATGGCTACACCTTC. Protein product: CASSPGQGNFDGYTF.

This clonotype was seen only a few times. The CDR3 nucleotides read TGCAGTTGCGAAACGGGGACCATGAACACTGAAGCTTTCTTT. This encodes CSCETGTMNTEAFF. The J gene is TRBJ1-1, the V gene TRBV20-1, with D maybe TRBD1 (5 bases). This CDR3 has 14 residues. Germline V gene data show CDR1 as DFQATT and CDR2 as SNEGSKA (reference sequence). V lost 8 bases and J 0 bases, leaving 16 bases between the germline ends.

The chain couples TRBV11-2 to TRBJ1-3; D gene ambiguous. V lost 4 bases, J lost 0 bases, and 16 bases lay in between. CDR1 SGHAT and CDR2 FQNNGV come from the germline V gene. The CDR3 extends over 17 amino acids. The CDR3 DNA reads TGTGCCAGCAGCTGGGGTACGTGGGCAGCCTCTGGAAACACCATATATTTT. Residues: CASSWGTWAASGNTIYF.

In this sample, this clonotype turned up once. CDR3 residues: CASSAGTGYNYGYTF. DNA of the CDR3: TGTGCCAGCAGCGCCGGGACAGGGTATAACTATGGCTACACCTTC. The chain is built from TRBV9 and TRBJ1-2, with 9 nucleotides matching TRBD1. This CDR3 comprises 15 residues. Germline assignment: CDR1 SGDLS and CDR2 YYNGEE. J was trimmed by 1 base and V by 3 bases; bases with no gene match: 4.

The CDR3 loop is CASSLEVYPDTQYF. CDR3 in DNA: TGTGCCAGCAGTTTAGAGGTGTACCCAGATACGCAGTATTTT. V and J are TRBV12-3 or TRBV12-4 and TRBJ2-3; no definite D call. Between the trimmed V and J ends, which lost 1 base and 4 bases, there was a span of 9 bases. This CDR3 has 14 amino acids.

This clonotype was seen only once. The chain carries TRBV29-1 and TRBJ2-2; 7 bases line up with TRBD1. Per the germline V gene, CDR1 is SQVTM and CDR2 is ANQGSEA. The V gene end was trimmed by 1 base and the J gene end by 8 bases; junction bases not matched to a gene: 7. The CDR3 length is 14 residues. CDR3 nucleotides: TGCAGCGTTGAAGTTGTCAGGGGGAAGGGGGAGCTGTTTTTT. Encoded protein: CSVEVVRGKGELFF.